Here is one TCR beta chain with its context. Some clones are missing from TCRdb's copy, which holds only in-frame ones; the method was immunoSEQ multiplex PCR. The sample holds around 26,000 clones, roughly 84% seen once. The data originate from a study of PD-L1 blockade in urothelial cancer. Study background: Blood drawn 3 weeks (second dose) and 6 weeks after treatment start was analyzed. Among blood samples, the median T cell count was approximately 150,000.

The time point was: peripheral blood 6 weeks after treatment start. V lost 5 bases to trimming and J lost 4 bases; unmatched junction nucleotides: 7. The CDR3 is 15 amino acids. From germline, CDR1 is SGHDN and CDR2 FVKESK. This TCR was sampled from a man between 65 and 80 years old with urothelial cancer. The V and J genes are TRBV14 and TRBJ2-7, with 11 bases lining up with TRBD2. The sample in question was PBMCs, obtained around atezolizumab (anti-PD-L1) treatment. CDR3 DNA: TGTGCCAGCAGCACCACTAGCGGGAGAACTTACGAGCAGTACTTC. It yields the protein CASSTTSGRTYEQYF.